The 16 T cell receptor beta chains below were found in one sample sequenced in a study of blood T cell repertoires in COVID-19. Clones were read by immunoSEQ multiplex PCR, and TCRdb kept only the in-frame ones, dropping some. The table has about 200,000 clones, about 88% seen once; the top ten hold around 23%. Input material: PBMCs or T cells enriched from blood (not recorded which). The receptors come from a woman in her forties in a cohort exposed to, infected with or recovered from COVID-19 (not recorded which).

V is TRBV10-1 and J is TRBJ2-1, with 7 bases lining up with TRBD2. Germline V gene lookup returns CDR1 WNHNN and CDR2 SYGVQD (reference sequence). V trimming: 4 bases; J trimming: 8 bases; junction bases outside the gene matches: 17. This CDR3 region has 17 residues. This CDR3 is CASSATSGAGRQDEQFF. Here the CDR3 DNA reads TGCGCCAGCAGTGCTACCAGTGGAGCGGGAAGGCAAGATGAGCAGTTCTTC.

The V and J genes are TRBV7-9 and TRBJ2-7, with 8 nucleotides matching TRBD2. Germline-derived CDR1 and CDR2 are SEHNR and FQNEAQ (reference sequence). The J segment lost 6 bases and the V segment lost 1 base, leaving 5 bases of the junction unmatched. The CDR3 is made up of 14 amino acids. The CDR3 loop reads CASSLGAGVPEQYF. As DNA, the CDR3 is TGTGCCAGCAGCTTAGGAGCGGGAGTCCCCGAGCAGTACTTC. Drawing the rest from reference TRBV7-9 and TRBJ2-7, the complete variable domain is DTGVSQNPRHKITKRGQNVTFRCDPISEHNRLYWYRQTLGQGPEFLTYFQNEAQLEKSRLLSDRFSAERPKGSFSTLEIQRTEQGDSAMYLCASSLGAGVPEQYFGPGTRLTVT.

The V call is TRBV6-6, the J call TRBJ2-1; tentatively, D is TRBD1 (5 bases). Trimming left V 2 bases short and J 4 bases short, with 12 bases between. Germline V gives CDR1 MNHNY, CDR2 SVGAGI (reference sequence). This CDR3 contains 15 residues. The CDR3 here is CASSYVAGFYNEQFF. CDR3 DNA sequence: TGTGCCAGCAGTTACGTTGCAGGGTTTTACAATGAGCAGTTCTTC.

The chain is built from TRBV6-5 and TRBJ1-6, with 8 bases identical to TRBD1. V shed 2 bases, J shed 9 bases, and the junction held 6 bases outside the gene matches. CDR1 is MNHEY and CDR2 is SVGAGI in the germline V gene. CDR3 size: 15 residues. The CDR3 nucleotides read TGTGCCAGCAGTTACGAGGGACAGGAAAGTTCACCCCTCCACTTT. Its translation is CASSYEGQESSPLHF.

This clone has just one count. This chain joins TRBV7-8 and TRBJ1-1, with D uncertain. Germline V lookup: CDR1 SGHVS, CDR2 FQNEAQ. V dropped 5 bases and J dropped 0 bases, with 10 bases sitting between them. The CDR3 is made up of 14 amino acids. The CDR3 here is CASSLQSLNTEAFF. DNA for the CDR3: TGTGCCAGCAGCCTACAGAGCCTGAACACTGAAGCTTTCTTT.

The rearrangement uses TRBV19 and TRBJ1-3; D is perhaps TRBD1 (5 bases). The germline V and J ends were trimmed by 5 bases and 4 bases, with 18 bases remaining between them. The CDR3 is made up of 16 amino acids. Germline V gives CDR1 LNHDA, CDR2 SQIVND (reference sequence). CDR3 loop: CASSPRGSPGGNTIYF. In DNA form, the CDR3 reads TGTGCCAGTAGTCCTCGGGGGAGCCCGGGGGGAAACACCATATATTTT.

This sequence joins TRBV4-1 and TRBJ1-1, with 7 positions matching TRBD1. V shed 3 bases and J 1 base; nucleotides not matched to a gene: 5. This CDR3 contains 15 residues. CDR1 is MGHRA and CDR2 is YSYEKL in the germline V gene. The DNA of the CDR3 is TGCGCCAGCAGCCAGTGGACAGGTTCGAACACTGAAGCTTTCTTT. Translating it yields CASSQWTGSNTEAFF.

V usage is TRBV5-1 and J usage is TRBJ1-2; 8 nucleotides line up with TRBD1. With V trimmed by 4 bases and J by 10 bases, 12 bases remained unmatched. Per germline, CDR1 SGHRS and CDR2 YFSETQ. This CDR3 contains 14 residues. This CDR3 is CASSPDGDRSVYTF. The CDR3 bases are TGCGCCAGCAGCCCCGATGGGGACAGGAGTGTCTACACCTTC.

This chain links TRBV29-1 with TRBJ2-7; TRBD1 is a possible D gene (5 bases). Germline assignment: CDR1 SQVTM and CDR2 ANQGSEA. The CDR3 contains 15 residues. Trimming pared 4 bases from V and 3 bases from J, leaving 19 bases between. The CDR3 nucleotides are TGCAGCGTTGCCATCGGAAGGGGCGAAGGCTACGAGCAGTACTTC. This translates into CSVAIGRGEGYEQYF.

The chain uses TRBV11-2 and TRBJ1-6; D is unclear. The germline V and J ends were trimmed by 3 bases and 3 bases, with 6 bases remaining between them. Germline assignment: CDR1 SGHAT and CDR2 FQNNGV. CDR3 size: 14 residues. CDR3 nucleotides: TGTGCCAGCAGCTTGGGAGACTATAATTCACCCCTCCACTTT. It yields the protein CASSLGDYNSPLHF.

The V and J genes are TRBV27 and TRBJ1-2; 8 nucleotides align to TRBD1. The CDR3 has 16 residues. V shed 3 bases and J 0 bases; nucleotides not matched to a gene: 6. Germline CDR1 is MNHEY and CDR2 is SMNVEV (reference sequence). The CDR3 region is CASSFNRGGTNYGYTF. The CDR3 DNA follows: TGTGCCAGCAGTTTCAACAGGGGGGGGACTAACTATGGCTACACCTTC.

The chain uses TRBV11-3 and TRBJ1-2; D may be TRBD1 (6 bases). Germline V gene sequence: CDR1 SGHNT, CDR2 YENEEA. The V and J ends lost 5 bases and 8 bases respectively, with 15 bases between them. The CDR3 sequence is 13 residues long. CDR3 region: CASSPTHREGYTF. The DNA of the CDR3 is TGTGCCAGCAGCCCAACGCACAGGGAAGGCTACACCTTC.

The chain is built from TRBV12-3 or TRBV12-4 and TRBJ1-1; no clear D. The CDR3 length is 13 residues. Trimming left V 1 base short and J 1 base short, with 4 bases between. For the CDR3, the DNA is TGTGCCAGCAGTTTAGGAGCGAACACTGAAGCTTTCTTT. Its protein product is CASSLGANTEAFF.

A single count supports this clone. The V gene is TRBV9, the J gene TRBJ2-3; 8 nucleotides line up with TRBD1. Germline V gene sequence: CDR1 SGDLS, CDR2 YYNGEE. There are 14 residues in the CDR3. The V gene end was trimmed by 4 bases and the J gene end by 4 bases; junction bases not matched to a gene: 5. CDR3 DNA: TGTGCCAGCAGCTCGACAGGGGTGTCAGATACGCAGTATTTT. Encoded protein: CASSSTGVSDTQYF.

The chain recombines TRBV25-1 with TRBJ2-3; the D is unclear. V was shortened by 10 bases and J by 0 bases, with 8 bases between the two germline ends. Germline CDR1 MGHDK, CDR2 SYGVNS. The CDR3 has 12 residues. This CDR3 is CATEQSTDTQYF. DNA of the CDR3: TGTGCCACCGAACAGAGCACAGATACGCAGTATTTT.

CDR3 amino acids: CASSTTGWSSYNEQFF. The CDR3 nucleotides are TGTGCCAGTAGTACAACCGGGTGGAGCTCCTACAATGAGCAGTTCTTC. This chain links TRBV19 with TRBJ2-1; no reliable D call. The CDR3 has 16 amino acids. Trimming left V 4 bases short and J 0 bases short, with 13 bases between. The germline V gene has CDR1 LNHDA and CDR2 SQIVND (reference sequence).